Listed here are 4 T cell receptor beta chains from one sample, sequenced in a study of blood T cells in healthy people across ages. The second PCR ran 7 to 11 cycles with a sample-barcoded 5' primer and J-beta primers. TCRdb used MiXCR to reprocess the 5' RACE reads, holding one entry per CDR3 protein. The sample consists of roughly 1,300,000 distinct CDR3 sequences, 55% to 75% of them appearing once. Sequencing was performed on blood. These receptors all stem from a man aged 18 to 35 in good health.

The CDR3 reads CASSVPSGDEQFF. CDR3 DNA: TGTGCCAGCAGTGTGCCTTCGGGGGATGAGCAGTTCTTC. The V call is TRBV28, the J call TRBJ2-1, with a tentative D call TRBD2 (6 bases). The V gene's germline CDR1 is MDHEN and CDR2 SYDVKM. V shed 5 bases and J shed 8 bases, with 13 bases lying between them. The CDR3 is made up of 13 amino acids. Using reference TRBV28 and TRBJ2-1 for the parts outside the CDR3, the full variable domain is DVKVTQSSRYLVKRTGEKVFLECVQDMDHENMFWYRQDPGLGLRLIYFSYDVKMKEKGDIPEGYSVSREKKERFSLILESASTNQTSMYLCASSVPSGDEQFFGPGTRLTVL.

This clonotype occurred a few times. The gene calls are TRBV5-1 and TRBJ2-6; TRBD1 agrees at 7 bases. V shed 5 bases, J shed 3 bases, and the junction held 8 bases outside the gene matches. The CDR3 totals 16 residues. The germline gives CDR1 SGHRS, CDR2 YFSETQ. CDR3 sequence reads: CASSPSTGVGANVLTF. The CDR3 region has the DNA TGCGCCAGCAGTCCAAGTACAGGGGTTGGGGCCAACGTCCTGACTTTC.

Of note for this clonotype: Compared with germline, one end of the junction differs, possibly owing to a read error. This chain connects TRBV5-4 to TRBJ2-4; 10 positions match TRBD2. The J call may be incorrect, as the DNA end agrees better with TRBJ2-7. The CDR3 is made up of 14 amino acids. Germline CDR1 and CDR2: SGHNT and YYREEE (reference sequence). The CDR3 is CTSSLGLAGDEQYF. DNA for the CDR3: TGTACCAGCAGCTTGGGCCTAGCGGGAGACGAGCAGTACTTC.

The rearrangement uses TRBV10-1 and TRBJ2-4; D remains unclear. TRBJ2-7 explains the end of the DNA better; the J call may be wrong. The CDR3 totals 15 residues. Germline lookup yields CDR1 WNHNN and CDR2 SYGVQD (reference sequence). The CDR3 DNA reads as TGCGCCAGCAGTGAGTCTATAAAACCTCTCTACGAGCAGTACTTC. Its protein is CASSESIKPLYEQYF.